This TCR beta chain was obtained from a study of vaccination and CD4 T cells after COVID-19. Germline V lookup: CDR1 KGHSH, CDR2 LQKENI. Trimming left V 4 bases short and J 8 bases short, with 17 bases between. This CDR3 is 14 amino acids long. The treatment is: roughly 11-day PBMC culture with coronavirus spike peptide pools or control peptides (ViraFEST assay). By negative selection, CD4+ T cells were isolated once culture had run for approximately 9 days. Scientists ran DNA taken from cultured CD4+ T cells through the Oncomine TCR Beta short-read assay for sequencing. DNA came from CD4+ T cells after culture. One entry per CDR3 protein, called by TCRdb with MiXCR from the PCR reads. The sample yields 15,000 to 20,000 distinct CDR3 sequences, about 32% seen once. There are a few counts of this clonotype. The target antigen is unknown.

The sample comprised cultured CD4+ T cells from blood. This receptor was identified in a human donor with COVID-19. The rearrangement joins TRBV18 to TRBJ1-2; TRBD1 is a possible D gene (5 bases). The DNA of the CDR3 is TGTGCCAGCTCACAACGACAGTCTGCCCTGGGCTACACCTTC. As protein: CASSQRQSALGYTF.